These 26 T cell receptor beta chains came from one sample sequenced in a study of T cells in Graves' hyperthyroidism and ophthalmopathy. Amplified regions were TCR beta CDR3 sequences from RNA transcripts. Initially, a first-round RT-PCR of the TCR CDR3 employed the HTBI primer set. Via MiXCR, TCRdb re-called the multiplex PCR reads, giving one row per CDR3 protein. The data show under 350,000 distinct CDR3 sequences, about 13% seen once. The sequenced sample consisted of blood. The source of these receptors is a woman aged 40 to 50 with Graves' ophthalmopathy.

This clonotype has a count of ten or more. The chain links TRBV10-2 to TRBJ1-2, with TRBD1 as a possible D gene (6 bases). Trimming removed 6 bases at V and 8 bases at J, with 19 bases between. CDR3 length equals 14 residues. CDR1 and CDR2 (germline): WSHSY, SAAADI. The CDR3 loop reads CASSSAAGAGGYTF. In DNA form, the CDR3 reads TGCGCCAGCAGCTCTGCGGCGGGGGCGGGAGGCTACACCTTC.

The V gene is TRBV3-1, the J gene TRBJ2-5; D not resolved. CDR3 size: 14 residues. Trimming stripped 3 bases from V and 1 base from J, with 9 bases between. Germline loops: CDR1 LGHDT, CDR2 YNNKEL (reference sequence). The CDR3 DNA is TGTGCCAGCAGCCATATAGGCAGCCAAGAGACCCAGTACTTC. Translating it yields CASSHIGSQETQYF.

The chain is built from TRBV6-2 or TRBV6-3 and TRBJ2-3; D not certain. This CDR3 is built from 13 residues. Trimming shortened V by 4 bases and J by 14 bases, and 19 bases separated the two germline ends. CDR1 and CDR2 (germline): MNHEY, SVGEGT. The CDR3 coding sequence is TGTGCCAGCAGTTCAAGGACCTTCACGACTGGGTATTTT. Protein sequence: CASSSRTFTTGYF.

This clonotype appeared many times. The genes are TRBV5-1 and TRBJ1-2; TRBD1 is a possible D gene (5 bases). The CDR3 length is 16 residues. The germline V gene encodes CDR1 SGHRS and CDR2 YFSETQ. V was cut by 4 bases and J by 7 bases, with 23 bases left in between. The chain's CDR3 is CASSRNAPGGGTGYTF. The CDR3 nucleotides are TGCGCCAGCAGCCGGAACGCCCCTGGGGGTGGCACTGGCTACACCTTC.

Many counts were recorded for this clonotype. The chain recombines TRBV6-5 with TRBJ2-1; TRBD2 agrees at 8 bases. The V segment lost 6 bases and the J segment 2 bases; nucleotides outside the gene matches: 9. This CDR3 spans 16 amino acids. Per the germline V gene, CDR1 is MNHEY and CDR2 is SVGAGI. For the CDR3, the DNA is TGTGCCAGCAGCTCTACTAGCGGTAACCCCTACAATGAGCAGTTCTTC. Its protein is CASSSTSGNPYNEQFF.

Written as DNA, the CDR3 is TGTGCCAGCTCACCCAAACACGAGCAGTACTTC. This translates into CASSPKHEQYF. The V and J genes are TRBV18 and TRBJ2-7, with unresolved D. Trimming stripped 3 bases from V and 5 bases from J, with 5 bases between. The germline gives CDR1 KGHSH, CDR2 LQKENI. The CDR3 totals 11 residues.

In DNA, the CDR3 is TGCAGTGCTAGGACAGGAAACACTGAAGCTTTCTTT. This gives the protein CSARTGNTEAFF. This chain uses TRBV20-1 with TRBJ1-1, with D tentatively TRBD1 (6 bases). The CDR3 has 12 residues. V was clipped by 3 bases and J by 2 bases, with 7 bases between them. Germline assignment: CDR1 DFQATT and CDR2 SNEGSKA (reference sequence).

This clonotype was seen at least ten times. The rearrangement links TRBV2 to TRBJ1-1; D is unclear. This CDR3 spans 14 amino acids. V was pared by 6 bases and J by 5 bases, with 16 bases between. Germline V gene data show CDR1 as SNHLY and CDR2 as FYNNEI. Here the CDR3 reads CASSFLPDWTEAFF. The CDR3, as DNA: TGTGCCAGCAGCTTCCTACCCGACTGGACTGAAGCTTTCTTT.

The sample holds many counts of this clonotype. The chain recombines TRBV2 with TRBJ2-1; 10 bases align to TRBD1. After removal of 6 bases from V and 3 bases from J, the junction contained 8 bases not matched to a gene. In germline, CDR1 is SNHLY, CDR2 FYNNEI. This CDR3 has 16 residues. The chain's CDR3 is CASSAQGQGYYNEQFF. DNA for the CDR3: TGTGCCAGCAGCGCCCAGGGACAGGGGTACTACAATGAGCAGTTCTTC.

This clonotype was seen once. The rearrangement links TRBV15 to TRBJ1-3; D is ambiguous. Trimming took off 1 base at V and 0 bases at J, with 4 bases between the two ends. CDR1 and CDR2 from the germline V gene are LNHNV and YYDKDF (reference sequence). The CDR3 length is 14 residues. CDR3: CATSRVASGNTIYF. CDR3 DNA sequence: TGTGCCACCAGCAGAGTGGCCTCTGGAAACACCATATATTTT.

The chain carries TRBV20-1 and TRBJ1-3; D not certain. V gave up 5 bases and J gave up 8 bases, with 13 bases separating them. Germline V gives CDR1 DFQATT, CDR2 SNEGSKA (reference sequence). The CDR3 is 12 residues long. The CDR3: CSAYIGRDTIYF. The CDR3 bases are TGCAGTGCTTACATAGGGAGGGACACCATATATTTT.

This clonotype was counted many times. CDR3 coding DNA: TGTGCCAGCATAAGAGGGACAGACACTGAAGCTTTCTTT. Its protein product is CASIRGTDTEAFF. The rearrangement joins TRBV18 to TRBJ1-1; 7 bases align to TRBD1. The CDR3 is made up of 13 amino acids. Germline trimming cut 8 bases from V and 3 bases from J; bases unmatched to any gene: 6. CDR1 is KGHSH and CDR2 is LQKENI in the germline V gene. Based on the CDR3 plus reference TRBV18 and TRBJ1-1, the full variable domain is NAGVMQNPRHLVRRRGQEARLRCSPMKGHSHVYWYRQLPEEGLKFMVYLQKENIIDESGMPKERFSAEFPKEGPSILRIQQVVRGDSAAYFCASIRGTDTEAFFGQGTRLTVV.

In its sample, this clonotype was seen many times. The V gene is TRBV20-1, the J gene TRBJ1-5; perhaps TRBD1 as D (5 bases). In germline, CDR1 is DFQATT, CDR2 SNEGSKA (reference sequence). V was shortened by 3 bases and J by 7 bases, with 13 bases between the two germline ends. The length of the CDR3 is 13 residues. CDR3 residues: CSARRGSGQPQHF. The DNA of the CDR3 is TGCAGTGCTAGGCGGGGGAGCGGACAGCCCCAGCATTTT.

This clonotype appeared many times. The chain recombines TRBV9 with TRBJ1-1, with unresolved D. Trimming left V 0 bases short and J 5 bases short, with 8 bases between. This CDR3 is built from 13 residues. CDR1 SGDLS and CDR2 YYNGEE come from the germline V gene. CDR3 residues: CASSVEETTEAFF. The CDR3 DNA sequence: TGTGCCAGCAGCGTAGAGGAAACGACTGAAGCTTTCTTT.

In its sample, this clonotype was seen many times. The rearrangement uses TRBV19 and TRBJ2-7; D might be TRBD1 (6 bases). Germline CDR1 and CDR2: LNHDA and SQIVND (reference sequence). Trimming took 3 bases from V and 4 from J, leaving 16 bases between them. The CDR3 totals 15 residues. This CDR3 is CASSIRGPGKYEQYF. The CDR3 DNA reads TGTGCCAGTAGTATCAGGGGTCCGGGAAAATACGAGCAGTACTTC.

This clonotype was recorded at least ten times. The V gene is TRBV6-1, the J gene TRBJ1-4; D might be TRBD1 (5 bases). V was cut by 7 bases and J by 1 base, with 10 bases left in between. Germline V gene data show CDR1 as MNHNS and CDR2 as SASEGT. This CDR3 is built from 14 residues. The chain's CDR3 is CASTPTVTNEKLFF. The CDR3 DNA follows: TGTGCCAGCACCCCGACAGTAACTAATGAAAAACTGTTTTTT.

Ten or more counts support this clonotype. This chain connects TRBV12-3 or TRBV12-4 to TRBJ1-2, with D perhaps TRBD1 (5 bases). The CDR3 is 13 amino acids. The V gene lost 4 bases and the J gene lost 5 bases, with 11 bases spanning the gap. CDR3 nucleotide sequence: TGTGCCAGCAGTTCAGGGATCAATTATGGCTACACCTTC. Its protein product is CASSSGINYGYTF.

About this clonotype itself: The conserved phenylalanine or tryptophan is not found at the CDR3 terminus, so this likely reflects a read error. The chain employs TRBV28 and TRBJ1-2, with TRBD1 as a possible D gene (6 bases). CDR1 is MDHEN, CDR2 SYDVKM, per germline. The CDR3 is 13 residues long. V gave up 6 bases and J gave up 6 bases, with 14 bases separating them. Written as DNA, the CDR3 is TGTGCCAGCAGATTTGGGGGCCAGGATGGCTACACCCTC. It encodes CASRFGGQDGYTL.

This rearrangement joins TRBV19 to TRBJ1-6; weak D call: TRBD1 (6 bases). The CDR3 covers 16 residues. Per the germline V gene, CDR1 is LNHDA and CDR2 is SQIVND (reference sequence). Deletions cut 7 bases from V and 6 bases from J, with 19 bases between. CDR3 region: CASKITGSWANSPLHF. CDR3 bases: TGTGCCAGTAAGATAACAGGGAGCTGGGCTAATTCACCCCTCCACTTT.

In its sample, this clonotype was seen many times. The chain links TRBV3-1 to TRBJ1-6; D uncertain. Germline CDR1 LGHDT, CDR2 YNNKEL (reference sequence). The CDR3 totals 12 residues. V was cut by 1 base and J by 8 bases, with 3 bases left in between. CDR3 region: CASSQGDSPLHF. As DNA, the CDR3 is TGTGCCAGCAGCCAAGGAGATTCACCCCTCCACTTT.

This clonotype was observed a few times. The CDR3 DNA follows: TGTGCCAGCAGCTTGGCCCAGGGTAGCGGGAGAATCGCCGGGGAGCTGTTTTTT. Its translation: CASSLAQGSGRIAGELFF. This chain uses TRBV5-5 with TRBJ2-2; 9 bases match TRBD2. The V segment lost 0 bases and the J segment 6 bases; nucleotides outside the gene matches: 12. Per germline, CDR1 SGHKS and CDR2 YYEKEE (reference sequence). The CDR3 is 18 residues long.

This clonotype was counted ten times or more. The chain couples TRBV29-1 to TRBJ2-1; a weak D match, TRBD1 (6 bases). V lost 1 base, J lost 4 bases, and 11 bases lay in between. This CDR3 is built from 14 residues. The V gene's germline CDR1 is SQVTM and CDR2 ANQGSEA. CDR3 residues: CSVEGDTLYNEQFF. The CDR3 nucleotides are TGCAGCGTTGAAGGGGACACACTATACAATGAGCAGTTCTTC.

The chain uses TRBV18 and TRBJ2-7; a possible D gene is TRBD1 (5 bases). The CDR3 extends over 14 amino acids. V gave up 3 bases and J gave up 4 bases, with 13 bases separating them. Germline CDR1 is KGHSH and CDR2 is LQKENI. The CDR3 sequence is CASSPPGRAYEQYF. The CDR3 nucleotides read TGTGCCAGCTCACCGCCCGGCAGGGCGTACGAGCAGTACTTC.

The chain has TRBV19 and TRBJ1-3, with TRBD1 identical over 7 bases. This CDR3 region has 21 residues. Trimming removed 7 bases from V and 0 bases from J; junction bases left unmatched: 24. In germline, CDR1 is LNHDA, CDR2 SQIVND (reference sequence). CDR3 in amino acids: CASTQHHMGLDRTSSGNTIYF. The CDR3, as DNA: TGTGCCAGTACCCAACATCATATGGGCTTGGACAGGACAAGCTCTGGAAACACCATATATTTT.

This clonotype was seen more than once but under ten times. This chain connects TRBV5-6 to TRBJ2-1; 8 bases match TRBD2. Unmatched junction bases numbered 10, after V lost 4 bases and J lost 1 base. The CDR3 loop spans 17 amino acids. CDR1 is SGHDT and CDR2 is YYEEEE in the germline V gene. In nucleotides, the CDR3 is TGTGCCAGCAGCCAAGGGACTAGTTGGGCATCCTACAATGAGCAGTTCTTC. It specifies CASSQGTSWASYNEQFF.

In its sample, this clonotype was seen many times. The CDR3 loop reads CASSFQGSYEQYF. The CDR3 DNA reads as TGTGCCAGCAGTTTTCAGGGATCGTACGAGCAGTACTTC. The genes are TRBV12-3 or TRBV12-4 and TRBJ2-7, with a weak D call TRBD1 (5 bases). This CDR3 comprises 13 residues. V lost 3 bases and J lost 4, with 10 bases in between.